The next 20 T cell receptor beta chains were all read from a single sample in a study of blood T cell repertoires in COVID-19. The protocol was immunoSEQ multiplex PCR, while the TCRdb copy is restricted to in-frame clones and leaves out a portion. The profile covers 310,000 or so clones, with roughly 90% appearing a single time and about 6.8% taken by the ten largest. The sample taken for sequencing was peripheral blood. These receptors were collected from a man aged 18 to 29 who had recovered from COVID-19.

The V and J genes are TRBV29-1 and TRBJ1-5, with D tentatively TRBD1 (5 bases). The CDR3 has 14 amino acids. Deletions cut 7 bases from V and 6 bases from J, with 19 bases between. Germline loops: CDR1 SQVTM, CDR2 ANQGSEA. CDR3 residues: CSAYIGGDGQPQHF. In nucleotides, the CDR3 is TGCAGCGCTTACATCGGAGGGGACGGTCAGCCCCAGCATTTT.

CDR3 residues: CASSPTYRDRVVTNYGYTF. CDR3 DNA: TGTGCCAGCAGCCCAACTTACCGAGACAGGGTAGTGACTAACTATGGCTACACCTTC. The chain is built from TRBV14 and TRBJ1-2; 7 bases agree with TRBD1. V was clipped by 4 bases and J by 0 bases; unmatched bases: 17. The CDR3 totals 19 residues. Germline CDR1 reads SGHDN; CDR2 reads FVKESK.

The genes are TRBV12-3 or TRBV12-4 and TRBJ1-4; 7 positions match TRBD1. J was trimmed by 4 bases and V by 11 bases; bases with no gene match: 7. The CDR3 has 13 amino acids. CDR3 in amino acids: CAQKRGLNEKLFF. CDR3 in DNA: TGTGCCCAAAAGAGGGGGCTTAATGAAAAACTGTTTTTT.

This chain joins TRBV15 and TRBJ2-5, with 7 bases fitting TRBD2. V dropped 8 bases and J dropped 5; count of bases not matched to a gene: 8. Per the germline V gene, CDR1 is LNHNV and CDR2 is YYDKDF (reference sequence). The CDR3 runs 13 residues. DNA of the CDR3: TGTGCCACCCGAAGGGACTATGCGGAGACCCAGTACTTC. Translated: CATRRDYAETQYF.

This rearrangement joins TRBV15 to TRBJ1-5; D call uncertain. CDR1 and CDR2 from the germline V gene are LNHNV and YYDKDF (reference sequence). The CDR3 has 13 amino acids. Trimming stripped 1 base from V and 2 bases from J, with 3 bases between. In nucleotides, the CDR3 is TGTGCCACCAGCAGAGCGGGCAATCAGCCCCAGCATTTT. Translating it yields CATSRAGNQPQHF.

In this sample, this clone turned up once. The rearrangement uses TRBV7-9 and TRBJ1-4, with TRBD1 as a possible D gene (5 bases). This CDR3 has 15 amino acids. Germline-derived CDR1 and CDR2 are SEHNR and FQNEAQ (reference sequence). Trimming removed 8 bases from V and 0 bases from J, with 13 bases in between. The CDR3, as DNA: TGTGCCAGCCAGGGTCCTCCTGCAACTAATGAAAAACTGTTTTTT. Amino acids: CASQGPPATNEKLFF. Together with reference TRBV7-9 and TRBJ1-4, the CDR3 gives the full variable domain: DTGVSQNPRHKITKRGQNVTFRCDPISEHNRLYWYRQTLGQGPEFLTYFQNEAQLEKSRLLSDRFSAERPKGSFSTLEIQRTEQGDSAMYLCASQGPPATNEKLFFGSGTQLSVL.

V gene TRBV4-1 combines with J gene TRBJ2-5; D is uncertain. This CDR3 comprises 13 residues. Germline values: CDR1 MGHRA, CDR2 YSYEKL. V lost 0 bases to trimming and J lost 5 bases, with 7 bases between them. This chain's CDR3 is CASSQDLEETQYF. The CDR3 nucleotides are TGCGCCAGCAGCCAAGATTTGGAGGAGACCCAGTACTTC.

This clone was observed once. The gene calls are TRBV7-9 and TRBJ1-1, with TRBD1 as a possible D gene (6 bases). Germline CDR1 reads SEHNR; CDR2 reads FQNEAQ (reference sequence). CDR3 size: 14 residues. V shed 5 bases and J shed 0 bases, with 10 bases lying between them. The CDR3 DNA is TGTGCCAGCAGCCAAGGACAGTTGAACACTGAAGCTTTCTTT. It encodes CASSQGQLNTEAFF.

This clone occurred once. The rearrangement joins TRBV19 to TRBJ2-7; TRBD1 agrees at 9 bases. With 6 bases clipped from V and 4 bases from J, the junction kept 7 bases outside the gene matches. The CDR3 runs 14 residues. The germline gives CDR1 LNHDA, CDR2 SQIVND (reference sequence). As DNA, the CDR3 is TGTGCCAGTAGGTCCGGGACAGGGCTATACGAGCAGTACTTC. Translation gives CASRSGTGLYEQYF.

The CDR3, as DNA: TGTGCCAGCACCCCCCCTAGCAATGTCTGGGACGAGCAGTACTTC. Translated, it gives CASTPPSNVWDEQYF. The chain links TRBV6-5 to TRBJ2-7; D might be TRBD2 (5 bases). Trimming pared 7 bases from V and 5 bases from J, leaving 21 bases between. CDR3 length equals 15 residues. Germline V lookup: CDR1 MNHEY, CDR2 SVGAGI.

The chain couples TRBV4-1 to TRBJ1-1; no firm D call. The V and J ends lost 0 bases and 5 bases respectively, with 13 bases between them. Per the germline V gene, CDR1 is MGHRA and CDR2 is YSYEKL. The CDR3 contains 15 residues. CDR3 protein: CASSQDPPPGTEAFF. In DNA form, the CDR3 reads TGCGCCAGCAGCCAAGATCCCCCCCCGGGAACTGAAGCTTTCTTT.

The rearrangement joins TRBV7-6 to TRBJ1-2, with unresolved D. The CDR3 consists of 13 residues. The germline V gene encodes CDR1 SGHVS and CDR2 FNYEAQ. V was cut by 1 base and J by 8 bases, with 11 bases left in between. The CDR3 loop is CASSLGRGMGYTF. CDR3 nucleotides: TGTGCCAGCAGCTTAGGCCGGGGTATGGGCTACACCTTC. Using reference TRBV7-6 and TRBJ1-2 for the parts outside the CDR3, the full variable domain is GAGVSQSPRYKVTKRGQDVALRCDPISGHVSLYWYRQALGQGPEFLTYFNYEAQQDKSGLPNDRFSAERPEGSISTLTIQRTEQRDSAMYRCASSLGRGMGYTFGSGTRLTVV.

This rearrangement joins TRBV19 to TRBJ2-7; 7 bases are shared with TRBD1. V shed 5 bases, J shed 2 bases, and the junction held 6 bases outside the gene matches. Germline values: CDR1 LNHDA, CDR2 SQIVND (reference sequence). The CDR3 has 14 amino acids. CDR3 DNA: TGTGCCAGTAGTTTCCAGCAGGGGGCCTACGAGCAGTACTTC. This encodes CASSFQQGAYEQYF.

This chain joins TRBV7-9 and TRBJ1-4; D may be TRBD1 (6 bases). Germline V gives CDR1 SEHNR, CDR2 FQNEAQ (reference sequence). V was trimmed by 2 bases and J by 3 bases, leaving 16 bases between them. The CDR3 runs 17 residues. The CDR3 is CASSLRPDRRANEKLFF. In DNA, the CDR3 is TGTGCCAGCAGCTTAAGGCCCGACAGGCGGGCTAATGAAAAACTGTTTTTT. Together with reference TRBV7-9 and TRBJ1-4, the CDR3 gives the full variable domain: DTGVSQNPRHKITKRGQNVTFRCDPISEHNRLYWYRQTLGQGPEFLTYFQNEAQLEKSRLLSDRFSAERPKGSFSTLEIQRTEQGDSAMYLCASSLRPDRRANEKLFFGSGTQLSVL.

V usage is TRBV27 and J usage is TRBJ2-7; D uncertain. Germline CDR1 reads MNHEY; CDR2 reads SMNVEV (reference sequence). The CDR3 consists of 13 residues. V lost 3 bases and J lost 4, with 10 bases in between. Written as DNA, the CDR3 is TGTGCCAGCAGTTTTAACACCCCGTACGAGCAGTACTTC. Its protein product is CASSFNTPYEQYF.

V gene TRBV2 combines with J gene TRBJ1-6, with 9 positions matching TRBD1. The germline V gene encodes CDR1 SNHLY and CDR2 FYNNEI. The CDR3 has 14 amino acids. The ends lost 7 bases at V and 7 bases at J; junction bases unmatched: 5. For the CDR3, the DNA is TGTGCCAGCAACCAGGACAGGGGAAATTCACCCCTCCACTTT. This codes for CASNQDRGNSPLHF.

CDR3 sequence reads: CASSPGRLGDEQFF. DNA for the CDR3: TGTGCCAGCAGTCCGGGTCGACTCGGGGATGAGCAGTTCTTC. The chain recombines TRBV6-5 with TRBJ2-1; D is perhaps TRBD2 (5 bases). This CDR3 region has 14 residues. Trimming stripped 5 bases from V and 8 bases from J, with 16 bases between. Germline V gene sequence: CDR1 MNHEY, CDR2 SVGAGI.

The chain couples TRBV11-2 to TRBJ1-6; no firm D call. Germline V gene data show CDR1 as SGHAT and CDR2 as FQNNGV. This CDR3 is 15 amino acids long. Trimming pared 4 bases from V and 8 bases from J, leaving 15 bases between. The CDR3 coding sequence is TGTGCCAGCAGCTCTTACAGTGAAATGTATTCACCCCTCCACTTT. Translation: CASSSYSEMYSPLHF.

This chain joins TRBV11-1 and TRBJ1-2; a possible D gene is TRBD1 (6 bases). V was clipped by 3 bases and J by 1 base, with 15 bases between them. CDR1 is SGHAT and CDR2 is FQDESV in the germline V gene (reference sequence). The CDR3 is made up of 16 amino acids. The CDR3 DNA is TGTGCCAGCAGCTTGGGCTTGACAGGAGGTAACTATGGCTACACCTTC. This codes for CASSLGLTGGNYGYTF.

The genes are TRBV27 and TRBJ1-6; possibly TRBD1 for D (6 bases). CDR3 length: 14 residues. CDR1 and CDR2 (germline): MNHEY, SMNVEV (reference sequence). V lost 7 bases and J 11 bases, leaving 18 bases between the germline ends. The CDR3 spells CASTPLGGEAPLHF. CDR3 nucleotide sequence: TGTGCCAGCACCCCACTAGGGGGAGAAGCACCCCTCCACTTT.